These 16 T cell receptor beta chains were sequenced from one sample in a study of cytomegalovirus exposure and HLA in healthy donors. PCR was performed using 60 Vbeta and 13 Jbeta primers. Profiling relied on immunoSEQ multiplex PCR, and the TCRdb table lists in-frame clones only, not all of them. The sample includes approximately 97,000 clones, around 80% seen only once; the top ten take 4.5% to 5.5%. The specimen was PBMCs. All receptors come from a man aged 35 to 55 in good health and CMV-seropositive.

This chain's CDR3 is CSAGLAGYNEQFF. The CDR3 nucleotides read TGCAGCGCCGGACTAGCGGGGTACAATGAGCAGTTCTTC. V usage is TRBV29-1 and J usage is TRBJ2-1; 12 bases line up with TRBD2. The CDR3 sequence is 13 residues long. V was pared by 7 bases and J by 4 bases, with 2 bases of the junction left unmatched. Germline CDR1 and CDR2: SQVTM and ANQGSEA.

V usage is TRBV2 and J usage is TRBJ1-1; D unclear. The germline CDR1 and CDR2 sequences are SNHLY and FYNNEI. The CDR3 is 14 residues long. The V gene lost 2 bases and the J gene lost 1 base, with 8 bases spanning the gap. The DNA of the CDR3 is TGTGCCAGCAGTGAAATGCCGGGGAACACTGAAGCTTTCTTT. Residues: CASSEMPGNTEAFF. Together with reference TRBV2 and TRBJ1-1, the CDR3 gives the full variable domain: EPEVTQTPSHQVTQMGQEVILRCVPISNHLYFYWYRQILGQKVEFLVSFYNNEISEKSEIFDDQFSVERPDGSNFTLKIRSTKLEDSAMYFCASSEMPGNTEAFFGQGTRLTVV.

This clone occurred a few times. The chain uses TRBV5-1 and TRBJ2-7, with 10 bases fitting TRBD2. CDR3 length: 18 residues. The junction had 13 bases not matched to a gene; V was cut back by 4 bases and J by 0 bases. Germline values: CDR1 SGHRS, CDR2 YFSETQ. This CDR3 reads CASSPRGSGRYSSYEQYF. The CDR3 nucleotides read TGCGCCAGCAGCCCACGAGGTAGCGGGAGGTACAGCTCCTACGAGCAGTACTTC. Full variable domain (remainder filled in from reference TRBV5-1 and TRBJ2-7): KAGVTQTPRYLIKTRGQQVTLSCSPISGHRSVSWYQQTPGQGLQFLFEYFSETQRNKGNFPGRFSGRQFSNSRSEMNVSTLELGDSALYLCASSPRGSGRYSSYEQYFGPGTRLTVT.

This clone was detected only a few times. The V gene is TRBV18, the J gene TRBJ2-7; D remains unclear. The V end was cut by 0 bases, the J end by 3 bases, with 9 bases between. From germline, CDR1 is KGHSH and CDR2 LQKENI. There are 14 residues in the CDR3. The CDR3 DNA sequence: TGTGCCAGCTCACCACCGTCCAGTGACTACGAGCAGTACTTC. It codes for CASSPPSSDYEQYF.

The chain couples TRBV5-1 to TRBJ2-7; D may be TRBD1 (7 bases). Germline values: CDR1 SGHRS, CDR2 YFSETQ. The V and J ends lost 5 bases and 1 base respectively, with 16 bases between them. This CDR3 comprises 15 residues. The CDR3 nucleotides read TGCGCCAGCAGAACCATCAGGGGGGCTTCCTACGAGCAGTACTTC. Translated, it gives CASRTIRGASYEQYF.

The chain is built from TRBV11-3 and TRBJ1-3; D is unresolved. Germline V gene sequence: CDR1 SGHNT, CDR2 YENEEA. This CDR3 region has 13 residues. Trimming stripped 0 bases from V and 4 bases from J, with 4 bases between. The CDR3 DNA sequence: TGTGCCAGCAGCTTAGAAGCCGGAAACACCATATATTTT. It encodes CASSLEAGNTIYF.

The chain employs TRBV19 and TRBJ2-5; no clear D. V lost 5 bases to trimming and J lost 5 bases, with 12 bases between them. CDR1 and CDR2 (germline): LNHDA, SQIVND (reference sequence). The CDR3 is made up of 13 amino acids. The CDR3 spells CASSPVTPETQYF. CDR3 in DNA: TGTGCCAGTAGTCCAGTCACCCCTGAGACCCAGTACTTC.

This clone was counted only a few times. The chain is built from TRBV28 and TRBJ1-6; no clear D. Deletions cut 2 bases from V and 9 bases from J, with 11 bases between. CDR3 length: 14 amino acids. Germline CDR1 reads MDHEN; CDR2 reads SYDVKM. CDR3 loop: CASSLRPPGSPLHF. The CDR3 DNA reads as TGTGCCAGCAGTTTACGCCCGCCCGGTTCACCCCTCCACTTT.

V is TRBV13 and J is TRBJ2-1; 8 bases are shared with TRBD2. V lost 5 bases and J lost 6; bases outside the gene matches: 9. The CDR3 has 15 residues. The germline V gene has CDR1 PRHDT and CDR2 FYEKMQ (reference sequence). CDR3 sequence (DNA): TGTGCCAGCAGCCCCGGCGTAGCGGGATTCAATGAGCAGTTCTTC. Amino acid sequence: CASSPGVAGFNEQFF.

The CDR3 DNA reads as TGCGCCAGCAACGCTCAGGGGGGCGGGGGGGCAGATACGCAGTATTTT. It encodes CASNAQGGGGADTQYF. The rearrangement joins TRBV5-1 to TRBJ2-3, with 9 bases identical to TRBD2. Germline V gene data show CDR1 as SGHRS and CDR2 as YFSETQ. V lost 6 bases to trimming and J lost 4 bases; unmatched junction nucleotides: 12. This CDR3 region has 16 residues.

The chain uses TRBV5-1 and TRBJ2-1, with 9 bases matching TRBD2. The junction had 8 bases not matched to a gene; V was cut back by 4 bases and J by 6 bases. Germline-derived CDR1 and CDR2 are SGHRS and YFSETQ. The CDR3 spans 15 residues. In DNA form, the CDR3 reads TGCGCCAGCAGCCCGACCGGGACTAGCATCAATGAGCAGTTCTTC. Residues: CASSPTGTSINEQFF. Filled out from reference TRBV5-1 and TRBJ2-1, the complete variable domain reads KAGVTQTPRYLIKTRGQQVTLSCSPISGHRSVSWYQQTPGQGLQFLFEYFSETQRNKGNFPGRFSGRQFSNSRSEMNVSTLELGDSALYLCASSPTGTSINEQFFGPGTRLTVL.

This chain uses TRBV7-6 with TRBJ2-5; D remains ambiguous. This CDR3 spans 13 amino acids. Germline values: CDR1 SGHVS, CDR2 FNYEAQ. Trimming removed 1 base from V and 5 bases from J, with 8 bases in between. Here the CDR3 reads CASSLGPRETQYF. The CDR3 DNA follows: TGTGCCAGCAGCTTAGGACCCAGGGAGACCCAGTACTTC. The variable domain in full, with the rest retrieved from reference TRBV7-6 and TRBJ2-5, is GAGVSQSPRYKVTKRGQDVALRCDPISGHVSLYWYRQALGQGPEFLTYFNYEAQQDKSGLPNDRFSAERPEGSISTLTIQRTEQRDSAMYRCASSLGPRETQYFGPGTRLLVL.

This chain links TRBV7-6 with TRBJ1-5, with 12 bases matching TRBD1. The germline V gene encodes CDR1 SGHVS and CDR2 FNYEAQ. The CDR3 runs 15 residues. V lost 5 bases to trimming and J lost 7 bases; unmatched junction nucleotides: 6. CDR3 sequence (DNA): TGTGCCAGCAGCCCGGGACAGGGGGCTTACCAGCCCCAGCATTTT. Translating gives CASSPGQGAYQPQHF.

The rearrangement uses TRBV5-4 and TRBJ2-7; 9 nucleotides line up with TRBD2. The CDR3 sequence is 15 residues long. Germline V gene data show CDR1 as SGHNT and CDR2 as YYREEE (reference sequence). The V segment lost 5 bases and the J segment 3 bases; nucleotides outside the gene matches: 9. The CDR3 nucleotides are TGTGCCAGCAGTTCGGCGGGAGGGCTAGGCTACGAGCAGTACTTC. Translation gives CASSSAGGLGYEQYF.

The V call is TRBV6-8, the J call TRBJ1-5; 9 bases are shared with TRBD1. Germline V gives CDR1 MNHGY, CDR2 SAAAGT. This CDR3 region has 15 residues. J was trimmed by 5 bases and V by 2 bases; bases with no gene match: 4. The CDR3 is CASSYRDREYQPQHF. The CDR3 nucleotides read TGTGCCAGCAGTTACCGGGACAGGGAGTATCAGCCCCAGCATTTT.

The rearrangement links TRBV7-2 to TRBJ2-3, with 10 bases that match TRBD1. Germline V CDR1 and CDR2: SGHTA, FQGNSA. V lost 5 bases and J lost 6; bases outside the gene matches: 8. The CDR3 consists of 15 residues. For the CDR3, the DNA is TGTGCCAGCAGCGCGGGGACAGGGGTCGGGGATACGCAGTATTTT. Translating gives CASSAGTGVGDTQYF.